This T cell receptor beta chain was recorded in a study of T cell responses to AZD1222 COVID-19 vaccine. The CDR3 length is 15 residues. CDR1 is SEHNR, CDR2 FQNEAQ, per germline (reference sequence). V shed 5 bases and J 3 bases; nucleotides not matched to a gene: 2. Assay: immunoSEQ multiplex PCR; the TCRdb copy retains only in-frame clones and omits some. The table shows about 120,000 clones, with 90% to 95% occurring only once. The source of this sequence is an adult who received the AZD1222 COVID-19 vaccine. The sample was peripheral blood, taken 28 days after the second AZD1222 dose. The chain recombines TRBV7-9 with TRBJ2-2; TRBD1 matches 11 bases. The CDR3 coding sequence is TGTGCCAGCAGCCAGGGACAGGGGGACACCGGGGAGCTGTTTTTT. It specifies CASSQGQGDTGELFF.